This T cell receptor beta chain was retrieved from a study of siplizumab effects on memory and regulatory T cells. Germline loops: CDR1 LNHDA, CDR2 SQIVND (reference sequence). Unmatched junction bases numbered 7, after V lost 0 bases and J lost 4 bases. The CDR3 is 16 residues long. Libraries were prepared by immunoSEQ multiplex PCR; TCRdb keeps only in-frame clonotypes and omits some of them. The sample has approximately 75,000 clones, 93% seen once. Study findings and constraints: Where siplizumab was present, mappable alloreactive CD4+ clones averaged roughly 72% Treg-derived, compared with around 27% in controls. It was not possible to assign a naive or memory phenotype to roughly 80-97% of proliferating CD4+ or CD8+ clones. Greater diversity than memory cells seemed evident in naive T cells, which also appeared to be major alloresponse contributors.

Note on this clone: Its antigen is not known.

The chain has TRBV19 and TRBJ2-3; 7 nucleotides align to TRBD2. Sample: CD8+ T cells sorted from blood. This receptor was obtained from a human donor in good health. The chain's CDR3 is CASSIDRGRDSDTQYF. In nucleotides, the CDR3 is TGTGCCAGTAGTATAGATCGGGGGAGGGATTCAGATACGCAGTATTTT. Full variable domain (missing parts from reference TRBV19 and TRBJ2-3): DGGITQSPKYLFRKEGQNVTLSCEQNLNHDAMYWYRQDPGQGLRLIYYSQIVNDFQKGDIAEGYSVSREKKESFPLTVTSAQKNPTAFYLCASSIDRGRDSDTQYFGPGTRLTVL.